This T cell receptor (beta chain) emerged from a study of T cells in Graves' hyperthyroidism and ophthalmopathy (dated by TCRdb to the late 2010s). Notes on the research overall: Peripheral blood was sampled at the time of initial diagnosis, prior to any treatment. A discovery cohort of about a hundred patients, 43 with Graves' ophthalmopathy and under 60 with stable Graves' hyperthyroidism, was used to find distinguishing TCR V-J signatures. Whether ophthalmopathy could be predicted prospectively was tested in an independent validation cohort made up of some 20 hyperthyroidism patients plus 17 patients who later progressed to ophthalmopathy. After blood sampling, hyperthyroidism patients were treated with methimazole at a starting dose of 30 mg daily, and ophthalmopathy patients were treated with high-dose intravenous methylprednisolone. The approximately 100 discovery patients were randomly divided into training and test sets at a 7:3 ratio. In addition, the study compared T-cell repertoires in thyroid tissue and in blood from roughly 6 Graves' hyperthyroidism patients. The paper reports TCR Vbeta CDR3 sequencing of more than 120 peripheral blood samples: around 45 ophthalmopathy, fewer than 80 hyperthyroidism and some 17 progressor patients.

Ophthalmopathy patients had moderately to severely active disease, Clinical Activity Score of at least 3, NOSPECS grade of at least 4, and duration under 3 months. Any patient with an uncontrolled infection, another autoimmune disease, pregnancy or lactation was excluded. Diagnoses were established on the basis of clinical symptoms, serum thyroxine and TRAb, thyroid ultrasound, and orbital computed tomography. PBMCs were isolated from about 10 ml of fresh peripheral blood by Ficoll-Paque density gradient centrifugation. Total RNA was extracted with Trizol reagent, and quality was checked on an Agilent 2100 Bioanalyzer. This clonotype was detected ten times or more. Which antigen it targets is not known. Nothing much larger sits one base from this clone, and base qualities are not available. CDR1 is given as SNHLY and CDR2 as FYNNEI, both from the germline V gene. Spanning cysteine to phenylalanine, the CDR3 consists of 14 amino acids. Only CDR3 DNA remains: 42 bases, in frame from the first base. The V and J ends are trimmed by 6 bases and 2 bases, leaving 12 bases between them.

What the work shows at the level of the full study, not this receptor alone: No statistical method was used to fix the sample size in advance, and group allocation was not hidden from the investigators. Most expanded thyroid clonotypes (frequency above 0.001) were also detected in blood, a finding suggesting that blood repertoires may reflect thyroid immune responses. In cross-validation, a model built on a 13 V-J signature told ophthalmopathy apart from stable hyperthyroidism with 85% to 90% sensitivity and roughly 82% specificity, and in testing the same model reached 80%/75%. During validation, the model predicted progression to ophthalmopathy a median of around 6 months ahead of onset, with around 70% sensitivity and 72% to 80% specificity.

The TCR beta CDR3 regions were amplified from the RNA transcripts. For the first round of RT-PCR on the TCR CDR3, the HTBI primer set was used together with the Qiagen OneStep RT-PCR kit. The libraries were constructed in a second round of multiplex PCR and then size-selected and purified. The libraries were sequenced on an Illumina HiSeq2000 using paired-end 100 bp reads. The published analysis was carried out like this. Raw data were processed with SOAPnuke, discarding reads with adapters, uncalled bases, mean Phred below 15, or no exact constant-primer or identifier match. COPE v1.2.5 was used to merge high-quality paired reads, and clonotypes were defined as unique nucleotide sequences. Clonotypes were aligned to IMGT TRBV, TRBD and TRBJ reference segments using MiTCR v1.1. The analysis included only V-J combinations with a frequency above 0.0001, which together covered 99.2% of the repertoires. A TCS score was defined as the ratio between F50 (clonal expansion) and ExV (chaos), using BLOSUM62-based TCRdist between CDR3 peptides within each V-J. Welch's t-statistics and random forest reduced approximately 520 V-J features to roughly 13, which were used in a naive Bayes classifier (R e1071). TCRdb applied fastp at Q25 and MiXCR to the public reads, then kept only in-frame beta chains. Under each unique CDR3 protein, matching rows form one entry showing the most common genes and DNA. The V and J calls shown here were made by TCRdb, not taken from the authors' results. For this sample the table gives 450,000 to 600,000 distinct CDR3 sequences, of which roughly 21% were detected only once. Around 50% of the sample is taken by the ten largest.

This sequence was found in a man between 35 and 55 years old with Graves' ophthalmopathy. The specimen sequenced was blood. The sequence joins TRBV2 to TRBJ2-3; there is no confident call for the D gene. The sequence in DNA is TGTGCCAGCAGGATGGGCCATTCCACAGATACGCAGTATTTT. The encoded protein is CASRMGHSTDTQYF.